This entry features one TCR beta chain sequence. This CDR3 comprises 16 residues. Germline V gene sequence: CDR1 MNHNS, CDR2 SASEGT. J was trimmed by 4 bases and V by 1 base; bases with no gene match: 2. Clones were sequenced by immunoSEQ multiplex PCR, and TCRdb holds only the in-frame ones, with some missing. The table shows approximately 150,000 clones, with more than 70% occurring only once. The sample originates from a study of blood T cell repertoires in COVID-19. The chain couples TRBV6-1 to TRBJ2-1; 12 bases match TRBD2. This sequence was found in a human donor in a cohort sampled during active COVID-19. Sequenced sample: peripheral blood. The CDR3 bases are TGTGCCAGCAGTGAAGGGACTAGCGGGGCGTACAATGAGCAGTTCTTC. It specifies CASSEGTSGAYNEQFF.